Listed below are T cell receptor beta chains from one sample, sequenced in a study of OX40 agonist ivuxolimab in advanced cancers. Using immunoSEQ multiplex PCR, the repertoire was profiled, and TCRdb retains in-frame clones only, with some absent. Of some 70,000 clones detected, approximately 80% appear once; the ten largest clones hold more than 0.95%. Specimen: CD4+ or CD8+ T cells sorted from blood, collected in a trial of the OX40 agonist ivuxolimab. The receptors here all came from an adult with an advanced solid tumor such as melanoma, head and neck, liver or kidney cancer. Each CDR3 is given with its conserved first and last residue. Fields, in order: CDR3 DNA, CDR3 protein, D gene, V gene, J gene, clone size. A D gene is named only where the DNA matches it firmly. Size is stated for part of the rows, as once, few or many counts, or as a class when the clone is expanded.

CDR3 DNA: TGTGCCAGCAGCTTGCAACAGGCTCGGGAGACCCAGTACTTC
CDR3 protein: CASSLQQARETQYF
D gene: NA
V gene: TRBV5-6
J gene: TRBJ2-5
clone size: few

CDR3 DNA: TGTGCCAGCAGCTTGGTCAGGGAAGGAGACTATGGCTACACCTTC
CDR3 protein: CASSLVREGDYGYTF
D gene: NA
V gene: TRBV5-6
J gene: TRBJ1-2
clone size: once

CDR3 DNA: TGCGCCAGCAGCTACGGGACAGGGTTCTCCAGCTCCTACAATGAGCAGTTCTTC
CDR3 protein: CASSYGTGFSSSYNEQFF
D gene: TRBD1
V gene: TRBV5-1
J gene: TRBJ2-1
clone size: NA

CDR3 DNA: TGCGCCAGCGGGTGGGACCCGAGGGATTCTGGGGCCAACGTCCTGACTTTC
CDR3 protein: CASGWDPRDSGANVLTF
D gene: NA
V gene: TRBV4-1
J gene: TRBJ2-6
clone size: NA

CDR3 DNA: TGTGCCAGTAGTATCACCGGGACAGGGAGAAACGAGCAGTACTTC
CDR3 protein: CASSITGTGRNEQYF
D gene: TRBD1
V gene: TRBV19
J gene: TRBJ2-7
clone size: NA

CDR3 DNA: TGCGCCAGCAGCTCATCGACTAGCGGGGGGTTCTACAATGAGCAGTTCTTC
CDR3 protein: CASSSSTSGGFYNEQFF
D gene: TRBD2
V gene: TRBV5-1
J gene: TRBJ2-1
clone size: NA

CDR3 DNA: TGTGCCAGCAGCTGGACAGACTATAATTCACCCCTCCACTTT
CDR3 protein: CASSWTDYNSPLHF
D gene: NA
V gene: TRBV11-2
J gene: TRBJ1-6
clone size: few

CDR3 DNA: TGTGCCAGCAGCTTGGGCGCTGAACGTAGAGGCTACACCTTC
CDR3 protein: CASSLGAERRGYTF
D gene: NA
V gene: TRBV5-6
J gene: TRBJ1-2
clone size: NA

CDR3 DNA: TGTGCCAGCAGCCAAGATCGGGGGATGTACTCTGGAAACACCATATATTTT
CDR3 protein: CASSQDRGMYSGNTIYF
D gene: NA
V gene: TRBV5-4
J gene: TRBJ1-3
clone size: NA

CDR3 DNA: TGCGCCAGCAGCCAAGATTACGGCAGGGCCACAACTAATGAAAAACTGTTTTTT
CDR3 protein: CASSQDYGRATTNEKLFF
D gene: NA
V gene: TRBV4-3
J gene: TRBJ1-4
clone size: NA

CDR3 DNA: TGTGCCAGTAGGACCGGACAGGGTAATTCACCCCTCCACTTT
CDR3 protein: CASRTGQGNSPLHF
D gene: TRBD1
V gene: TRBV19
J gene: TRBJ1-6
clone size: NA

CDR3 DNA: TGCAGTGCTAGATGGGGCACTGAAGCTTTCTTT
CDR3 protein: CSARWGTEAFF
D gene: NA
V gene: TRBV20-1
J gene: TRBJ1-1
clone size: NA

CDR3 DNA: TGTGCCAGTAGTGACGGGGGCTTATCTCAGCCCCAGCATTTT
CDR3 protein: CASSDGGLSQPQHF
D gene: NA
V gene: TRBV19
J gene: TRBJ1-5
clone size: once

CDR3 DNA: TGTGCCAGCAGCTTAGACAGCTCCTACGAGCAGTACTTC
CDR3 protein: CASSLDSSYEQYF
D gene: NA
V gene: TRBV7-2
J gene: TRBJ2-7
clone size: NA

CDR3 DNA: TGTGCCAGCAGCTTAGATCTGGGAAGGGGGCAGCCCCAGCATTTT
CDR3 protein: CASSLDLGRGQPQHF
D gene: NA
V gene: TRBV11-2
J gene: TRBJ1-5
clone size: NA

CDR3 DNA: TGCGCCAGCAGCTTTCGTGGGGCCTACGAGCAGTACTTC
CDR3 protein: CASSFRGAYEQYF
D gene: NA
V gene: TRBV5-1
J gene: TRBJ2-7
clone size: NA

CDR3 DNA: TGTGCCAGCAGTCCCTCAAGTATACTTAACTATGGCTACACCTTC
CDR3 protein: CASSPSSILNYGYTF
D gene: NA
V gene: TRBV6-5
J gene: TRBJ1-2
clone size: once

CDR3 DNA: TGTGCCAGCGCGTACAATGAGCAGTTCTTC
CDR3 protein: CASAYNEQFF
D gene: NA
V gene: TRBV7-9
J gene: TRBJ2-1
clone size: NA

CDR3 DNA: TGTGCCAGCAGCCCCGGACCTGGACCCTACAATGAGCAGTTCTTC
CDR3 protein: CASSPGPGPYNEQFF
D gene: NA
V gene: TRBV7-2
J gene: TRBJ2-1
clone size: NA

CDR3 DNA: TGTGCCAGCATCATTGGGGTAGGGGGGGGAAACACCATATATTTT
CDR3 protein: CASIIGVGGGNTIYF
D gene: NA
V gene: TRBV27
J gene: TRBJ1-3
clone size: NA

CDR3 DNA: TGTGCCAGCACCCCAGGGGTGAACACTGAAGCTTTCTTT
CDR3 protein: CASTPGVNTEAFF
D gene: NA
V gene: TRBV2
J gene: TRBJ1-1
clone size: NA

CDR3 DNA: TGTGCCAGCAGTGAGTGGGGGGGTGAGACTGAAGCTTTCTTT
CDR3 protein: CASSEWGGETEAFF
D gene: NA
V gene: TRBV2
J gene: TRBJ1-1
clone size: NA

CDR3 DNA: TGTGCCAGTAGCAGGGGAAACTATGGCTACACCTTC
CDR3 protein: CASSRGNYGYTF
D gene: NA
V gene: TRBV19
J gene: TRBJ1-2
clone size: NA

CDR3 DNA: TGTGCCAGTAACCAGGGGAGAATCTATGGCTACACCTTC
CDR3 protein: CASNQGRIYGYTF
D gene: NA
V gene: TRBV19
J gene: TRBJ1-2
clone size: once

CDR3 DNA: TGTGCCAGCATCAGGAACACTGAAGCTTTCTTT
CDR3 protein: CASIRNTEAFF
D gene: NA
V gene: TRBV6-5
J gene: TRBJ1-1
clone size: NA

CDR3 DNA: TGTGCCAGCAGTTTCGAAGGGGAGCAGCCCCAGCATTTT
CDR3 protein: CASSFEGEQPQHF
D gene: NA
V gene: TRBV27
J gene: TRBJ1-5
clone size: NA

CDR3 DNA: TGTGCCAGCAGCTATAGGGATCCCGGGGAGCTGTTTTTT
CDR3 protein: CASSYRDPGELFF
D gene: NA
V gene: TRBV11-3
J gene: TRBJ2-2
clone size: few

CDR3 DNA: TGTGCCAGCAGGGTGACAGGCCTTTGGTCACCCCTCCACTTT
CDR3 protein: CASRVTGLWSPLHF
D gene: NA
V gene: TRBV2
J gene: TRBJ1-6
clone size: NA

CDR3 DNA: TGCGCCAGCAGCCGGACCAATAAAAATGAAAAACTGTTTTTT
CDR3 protein: CASSRTNKNEKLFF
D gene: NA
V gene: TRBV5-1
J gene: TRBJ1-4
clone size: NA

CDR3 DNA: TGTGCCAGCAGCTTAGGACGGGGAGCTGAAGCTTTCTTT
CDR3 protein: CASSLGRGAEAFF
D gene: NA
V gene: TRBV13
J gene: TRBJ1-1
clone size: NA

CDR3 DNA: TGCGCCAGCAGCCGGTCCGGGACAGCTAATGAAAAACTGTTTTTT
CDR3 protein: CASSRSGTANEKLFF
D gene: TRBD1
V gene: TRBV4-3
J gene: TRBJ1-4
clone size: NA

CDR3 DNA: TGTGCCAGCAGCTTGGGTCTCAAACAGCCCCAGCATTTT
CDR3 protein: CASSLGLKQPQHF
D gene: NA
V gene: TRBV7-8
J gene: TRBJ1-5
clone size: NA

CDR3 DNA: TGTGCCAGCAGCTTTAAGGTCCATGGGACCCAGTACTTC
CDR3 protein: CASSFKVHGTQYF
D gene: NA
V gene: TRBV13
J gene: TRBJ2-5
clone size: NA

CDR3 DNA: TGTGCCAGCAGTTACTCCTACGGGACCCCCACCGGGGAGCTGTTTTTT
CDR3 protein: CASSYSYGTPTGELFF
D gene: NA
V gene: TRBV6-5
J gene: TRBJ2-2
clone size: NA

CDR3 DNA: TGTGCCAGCAGCTTAGATATACAGGGCTGGGAAAAACTGTTTTTT
CDR3 protein: CASSLDIQGWEKLFF
D gene: NA
V gene: TRBV7-2
J gene: TRBJ1-4
clone size: NA

CDR3 DNA: TGTGCCAGCAGCTCTTCCCAGGGGCGCTATGGCTACACCTTC
CDR3 protein: CASSSSQGRYGYTF
D gene: NA
V gene: TRBV7-2
J gene: TRBJ1-2
clone size: NA

CDR3 DNA: TGTGCCAGCAGCCCAGGGTTAGGTCGCTACAATGAGCAGTTCTTC
CDR3 protein: CASSPGLGRYNEQFF
D gene: NA
V gene: TRBV9
J gene: TRBJ2-1
clone size: NA

CDR3 DNA: TGTGCCAGCAGCAAGGAACAGGGGGGCCCATATAGCAATCAGCCCCAGCATTTT
CDR3 protein: CASSKEQGGPYSNQPQHF
D gene: NA
V gene: TRBV21-1
J gene: TRBJ1-5
clone size: NA

CDR3 DNA: TGTGCCAGCAGCTTGGGGGACGGGGAGAAGTTCTTC
CDR3 protein: CASSLGDGEKFF
D gene: NA
V gene: TRBV5-4
J gene: TRBJ2-1
clone size: NA

CDR3 DNA: TGTGCCAGCAGCGTAGACCGGGACAGTGGTGGAGGCTACACCTTC
CDR3 protein: CASSVDRDSGGGYTF
D gene: TRBD1
V gene: TRBV4-2
J gene: TRBJ1-2
clone size: NA

CDR3 DNA: TGTGCCAGTAGGGGGACAGGGGATGGAAACACCATATATTTT
CDR3 protein: CASRGTGDGNTIYF
D gene: TRBD1
V gene: TRBV19
J gene: TRBJ1-3
clone size: NA

CDR3 DNA: TGTGCCAGCAGGAACGGCGGGACAGGGGGCCGATACGAGCAGTACTTC
CDR3 protein: CASRNGGTGGRYEQYF
D gene: TRBD1
V gene: TRBV28
J gene: TRBJ2-7
clone size: NA

CDR3 DNA: TGTGCCAGCAGGGTTGGGGGTGGGCGGAGAAACACTGAAGCTTTCTTT
CDR3 protein: CASRVGGGRRNTEAFF
D gene: NA
V gene: TRBV2
J gene: TRBJ1-1
clone size: NA

CDR3 DNA: TGTGCCAGCAGCTTATCGCGGAAAGAGACCCAGTACTTC
CDR3 protein: CASSLSRKETQYF
D gene: NA
V gene: TRBV7-7
J gene: TRBJ2-5
clone size: NA

CDR3 DNA: TGTGCCAGCACGGGACTAGCGGGGGGAACAGATACGCAGTATTTT
CDR3 protein: CASTGLAGGTDTQYF
D gene: TRBD2
V gene: TRBV2
J gene: TRBJ2-3
clone size: NA

CDR3 DNA: TGCGCCAGCAGCTCGCGGACACAGGGGGGGAACACTGAAGCTTTCTTT
CDR3 protein: CASSSRTQGGNTEAFF
D gene: TRBD1
V gene: TRBV5-1
J gene: TRBJ1-1
clone size: NA

CDR3 DNA: TGTGCCAGCAGTGAAGAACAACGCACTGAAGCTTTCTTT
CDR3 protein: CASSEEQRTEAFF
D gene: NA
V gene: TRBV2
J gene: TRBJ1-1
clone size: NA

CDR3 DNA: TGCGCCAGCAGTGAGACAGGGTTAAGCAATCAGCCCCAGCATTTT
CDR3 protein: CASSETGLSNQPQHF
D gene: NA
V gene: TRBV10-1
J gene: TRBJ1-5
clone size: NA

CDR3 DNA: TGTGCCAGCAGCTTTGAGGACACTGCCGGGGAGCTGTTTTTT
CDR3 protein: CASSFEDTAGELFF
D gene: NA
V gene: TRBV5-4
J gene: TRBJ2-2
clone size: NA

CDR3 DNA: TGCGCCAGCAGCTTACTAGCGGGGGAAGATACGCAGTATTTT
CDR3 protein: CASSLLAGEDTQYF
D gene: TRBD2
V gene: TRBV5-1
J gene: TRBJ2-3
clone size: NA

CDR3 DNA: TGTGCCAGCAGCCCCCCCGGCCTCCTCAGCGCCGAGCAGTACTTC
CDR3 protein: CASSPPGLLSAEQYF
D gene: NA
V gene: TRBV7-2
J gene: TRBJ2-7
clone size: NA

CDR3 DNA: TGTGCTAGTGGTTTGGGGACAGTCTACGAGCAGTACTTC
CDR3 protein: CASGLGTVYEQYF
D gene: NA
V gene: TRBV12-5
J gene: TRBJ2-7
clone size: NA

CDR3 DNA: TGCGCCAGCAGCTTAATGACAGAATACACCGGGGAGCTGTTTTTT
CDR3 protein: CASSLMTEYTGELFF
D gene: NA
V gene: TRBV5-1
J gene: TRBJ2-2
clone size: NA

CDR3 DNA: TGTGCCAGCAGCCGCGCCGGTGGACAGGGCGGAGCGGATACGCAGTATTTT
CDR3 protein: CASSRAGGQGGADTQYF
D gene: TRBD1
V gene: TRBV7-9
J gene: TRBJ2-3
clone size: NA

CDR3 DNA: TGTGCCAGCAGCGTAGATTCGGGCCTAGAGGGCGGGGAGACCCAGTACTTC
CDR3 protein: CASSVDSGLEGGETQYF
D gene: NA
V gene: TRBV9
J gene: TRBJ2-5
clone size: NA